This T cell receptor (beta chain) was recovered during a study of T cells after yellow fever vaccination (dated by TCRdb to the late 2010s). Describing the broader study: The SMART-Seq v4 Ultra Low Input RNA kit was used to prepare libraries from fractions with low cell numbers. To follow T-cell clones before and after primary and booster YFV17D yellow fever vaccination, bulk TCR alpha and beta repertoires were sequenced over time. Two healthy male donors, one aged 18 to 30 and one aged 30 to 40 years, made up the cohort. Blood was collected at multiple timepoints before and after primary and secondary immunization, and bulk PBMC replicates and cell subsets were isolated. Findings and caveats that apply to the study as a whole: FACS-sorted repertoires could contain abundant contaminating clonotypes from the bulk population, so computational filtering was required. Because the study included only a couple of donors, the extent to which the findings can be generalized is limited. After the booster, most clones that had expanded after primary vaccination were detected again (about 95% of CD4 and around 88% of CD8), suggesting broad maintenance of memory. A small share of clonotypes was detected in both CD4 and CD8 compartments, with the overlap likely arising from convergent recombination. Compared with the primary T-cell response, the secondary T-cell response was faster but weaker, reaching its peak on day 5 rather than on day 15.

To note about this clonotype: Its antigen is unknown. No base qualities exist here, and no much larger clone lies one base off it.

Taken with the paper, the label for treatment or condition translates to: live attenuated yellow fever vaccine strain. PBMCs were isolated from peripheral blood using a standard Ficoll-Paque protocol. Dynabeads CD4 and CD8 positive selection kits were used to isolate CD4 and CD8 T-cell fractions. RNA was extracted with TriZol from bulk PBMCs, CD4 and CD8 fractions, and dextramer-positive and dextramer-negative fractions. These reads were obtained on an Illumina NovaSeq 6000. TCR cDNA was synthesized by 5'RACE template switching, through which a universal primer site and unique molecular identifiers were introduced. Priming for cDNA synthesis came from both the TCR alpha and TCR beta constant segments. Library amplification involved two PCR steps, and the second step added sample barcodes and sequencing adapters. Sequencing of libraries was performed on Illumina HiSeq 2500 (2x100 bp) or NovaSeq (2x150 bp). Processing in the source paper ran as follows. MIGEC handled demultiplexing of reads and collapsing into UMI consensus sequences, while MiXCR performed V(D)J alignment. Clonotypes responding to the vaccine were identified with edgeR on replicate PBMC samples, with the criteria of FDR below 0.01 and a log2 fold change above 5 up to day 15. CD4 or CD8 identity was assigned to each bulk clonotype according to whether the clonotype was present at higher abundance in the sequenced CD4 repertoire or the sequenced CD8 repertoire. In TCRdb, the public reads were trimmed at Q25 with fastp and aligned with MiXCR, with productive beta chains retained. Merged by CDR3 protein, the rows form single entries marked with the most common genes and DNA. The V and J calls reflect TCRdb's pipeline rather than the authors' work. The sample has some 300,000 distinct CDR3 sequences on record, around 10% of them singletons. The ten most abundant clones make up 3.3% of the sample.

The CDR3 goes from the cysteine to the phenylalanine over 13 residues. The entry retains the CDR3 DNA only, 39 bases that are in frame from base 1. V is clipped by 5 bases and J by 3 bases, and the sequence between their germline boundaries is 10 bases long. The chain was built from TRBV12-3 or TRBV12-4 and TRBJ1-2, with the D gene call left open. This sample comprised CD4+ T cells sorted from PBMCs, obtained 45 days after the yellow fever booster vaccination. The clonotype was recovered from a man aged 18 to 30 who received the YFV17D yellow fever vaccine. The CDR3 protein sequence reads: CASSPWTDYGYTF. The DNA sequence is given as TGTGCCAGCAGTCCCTGGACGGACTATGGCTACACCTTC.